Detailed here is one TCR beta chain. This record comes from a study of blood T cell repertoires in COVID-19. Across the whole study: The United States, Italy and Spain supplied acute and convalescent COVID-19 samples. In each case, the material was cDNA or gDNA derived from T cells, B-cell-depleted T cells, or PBMCs.

This CDR3 region has 13 residues. Looked up from germline, CDR1 is SNHLY and CDR2 is FYNNEI. After removal of 8 bases from V and 7 bases from J, the junction contained 9 bases not matched to a gene. As processed by the authors: Cell counts per sample came from amplifying reference gene primers. Sequencing was performed with immunoSEQ multiplex PCR; in TCRdb, only in-frame clones are kept and a portion is missing. V, J and clone size derive from that table, while D and trimming were established from the DNA sequence. Of tens of thousands of clones detected, 70% to 75% appear once; the ten largest clones hold roughly 18%.

The genes are TRBV2 and TRBJ1-2; TRBD1 agrees at 8 bases. This clonotype was sampled from a woman in her 50s with active or convalescent COVID-19. Material for sequencing was peripheral blood. The CDR3 spells CASAEQGALGYTF. DNA of the CDR3: TGTGCCAGCGCTGAGCAGGGGGCTCTTGGCTACACCTTC.